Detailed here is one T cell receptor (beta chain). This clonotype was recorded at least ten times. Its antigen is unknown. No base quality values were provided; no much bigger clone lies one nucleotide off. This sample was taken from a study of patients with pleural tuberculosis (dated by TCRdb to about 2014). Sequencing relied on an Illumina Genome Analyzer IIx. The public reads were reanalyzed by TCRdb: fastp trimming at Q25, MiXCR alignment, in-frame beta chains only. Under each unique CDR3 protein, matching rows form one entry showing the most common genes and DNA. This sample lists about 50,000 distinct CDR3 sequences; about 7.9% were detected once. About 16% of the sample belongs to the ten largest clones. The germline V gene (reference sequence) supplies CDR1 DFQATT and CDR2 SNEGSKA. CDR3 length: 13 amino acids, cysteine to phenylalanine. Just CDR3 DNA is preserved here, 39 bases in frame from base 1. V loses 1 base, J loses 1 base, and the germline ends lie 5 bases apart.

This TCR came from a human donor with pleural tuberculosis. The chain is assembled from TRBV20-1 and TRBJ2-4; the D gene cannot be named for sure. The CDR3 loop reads CSARVGAKNIQYF. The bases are TGCAGTGCTAGAGTGGGGGCCAAAAACATTCAGTACTTC.